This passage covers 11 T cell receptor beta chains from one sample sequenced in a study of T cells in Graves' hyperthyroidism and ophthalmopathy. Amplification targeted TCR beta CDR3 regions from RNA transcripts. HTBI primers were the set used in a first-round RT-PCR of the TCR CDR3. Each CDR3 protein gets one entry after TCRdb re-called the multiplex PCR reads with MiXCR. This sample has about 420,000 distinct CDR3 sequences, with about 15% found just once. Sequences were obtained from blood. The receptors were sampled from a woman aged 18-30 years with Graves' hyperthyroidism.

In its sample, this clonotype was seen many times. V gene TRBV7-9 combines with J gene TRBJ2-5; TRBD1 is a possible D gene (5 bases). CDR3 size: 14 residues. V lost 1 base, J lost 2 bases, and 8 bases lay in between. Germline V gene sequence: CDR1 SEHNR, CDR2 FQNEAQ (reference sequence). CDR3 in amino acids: CASSLGTRQETQYF. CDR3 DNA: TGTGCCAGCAGCTTAGGGACACGGCAAGAGACCCAGTACTTC. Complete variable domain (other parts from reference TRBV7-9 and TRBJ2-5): DTGVSQNPRHKITKRGQNVTFRCDPISEHNRLYWYRQTLGQGPEFLTYFQNEAQLEKSRLLSDRFSAERPKGSFSTLEIQRTEQGDSAMYLCASSLGTRQETQYFGPGTRLLVL.

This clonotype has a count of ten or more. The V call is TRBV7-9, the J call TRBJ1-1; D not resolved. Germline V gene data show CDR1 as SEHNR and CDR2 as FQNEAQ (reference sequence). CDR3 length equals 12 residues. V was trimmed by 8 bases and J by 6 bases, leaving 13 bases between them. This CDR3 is CASRVGGSEAFF. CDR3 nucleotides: TGTGCCAGCCGGGTTGGCGGCTCTGAAGCTTTCTTT.

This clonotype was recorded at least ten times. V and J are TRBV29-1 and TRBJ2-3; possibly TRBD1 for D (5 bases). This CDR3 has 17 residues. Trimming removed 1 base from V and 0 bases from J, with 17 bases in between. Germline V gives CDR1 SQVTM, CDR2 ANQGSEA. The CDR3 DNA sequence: TGCAGCGTTGAAGGACAGAGATTTGGTGCTAGCACAGATACGCAGTATTTT. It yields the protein CSVEGQRFGASTDTQYF.

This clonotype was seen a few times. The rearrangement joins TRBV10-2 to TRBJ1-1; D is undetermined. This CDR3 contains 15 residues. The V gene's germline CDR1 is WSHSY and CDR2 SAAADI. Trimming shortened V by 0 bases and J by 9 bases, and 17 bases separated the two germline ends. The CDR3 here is CASSESGRAGVKAFF. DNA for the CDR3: TGCGCCAGCAGTGAGTCGGGTCGTGCTGGGGTGAAAGCTTTCTTT.

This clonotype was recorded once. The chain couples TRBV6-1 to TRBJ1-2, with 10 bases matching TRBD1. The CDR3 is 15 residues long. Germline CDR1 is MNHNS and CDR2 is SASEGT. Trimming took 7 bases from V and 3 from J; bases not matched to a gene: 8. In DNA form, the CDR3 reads TGTGCCAGCACCAGTAGAGGGACAGGGGACTATGGCTACACCTTC. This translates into CASTSRGTGDYGYTF.

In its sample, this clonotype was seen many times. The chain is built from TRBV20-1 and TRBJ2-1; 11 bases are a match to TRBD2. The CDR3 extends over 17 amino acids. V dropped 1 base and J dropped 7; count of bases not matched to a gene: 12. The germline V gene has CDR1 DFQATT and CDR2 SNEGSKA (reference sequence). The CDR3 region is CSARAPVGLAERNEQFF. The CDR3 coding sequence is TGCAGTGCTAGAGCCCCAGTGGGACTAGCGGAAAGAAATGAGCAGTTCTTC.

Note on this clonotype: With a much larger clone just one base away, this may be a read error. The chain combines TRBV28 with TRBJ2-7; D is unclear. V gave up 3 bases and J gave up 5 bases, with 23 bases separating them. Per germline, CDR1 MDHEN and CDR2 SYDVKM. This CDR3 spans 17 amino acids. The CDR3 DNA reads TGTGCCAGCAGTTTTGGATGGTCCAGGCCAACCACCCACGAGCAGTACTTC. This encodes CASSFGWSRPTTHEQYF.

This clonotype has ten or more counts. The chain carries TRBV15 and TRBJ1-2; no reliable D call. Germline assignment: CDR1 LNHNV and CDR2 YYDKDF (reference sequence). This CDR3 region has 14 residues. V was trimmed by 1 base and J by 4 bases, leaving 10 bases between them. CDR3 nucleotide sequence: TGTGCCACCAGCAGAGGTGTAGGAAGCTATGGCTACACCTTC. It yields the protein CATSRGVGSYGYTF.

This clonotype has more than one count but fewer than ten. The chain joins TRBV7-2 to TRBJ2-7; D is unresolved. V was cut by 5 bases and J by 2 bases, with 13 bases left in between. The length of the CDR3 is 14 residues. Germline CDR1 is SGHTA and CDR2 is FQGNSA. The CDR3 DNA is TGTGCCAGCAGCCTAGATTACAGAGCCTACGAGCAGTACTTC. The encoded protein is CASSLDYRAYEQYF.

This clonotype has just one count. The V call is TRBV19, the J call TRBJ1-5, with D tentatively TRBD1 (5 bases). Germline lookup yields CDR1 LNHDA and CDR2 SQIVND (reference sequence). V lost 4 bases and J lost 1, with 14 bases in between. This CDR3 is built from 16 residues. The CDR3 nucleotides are TGTGCCAGTAGTACAACAACAGGCCTAAGCAATCAGCCCCAGCATTTT. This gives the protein CASSTTTGLSNQPQHF.

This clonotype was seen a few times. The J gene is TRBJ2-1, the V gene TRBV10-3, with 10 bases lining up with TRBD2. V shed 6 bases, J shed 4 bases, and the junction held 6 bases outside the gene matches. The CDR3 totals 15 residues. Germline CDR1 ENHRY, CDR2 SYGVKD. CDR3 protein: CAISQLAGTYNEQFF. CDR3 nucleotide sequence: TGTGCCATCAGCCAACTAGCGGGGACATACAATGAGCAGTTCTTC.